The rows below give T cell receptor beta chains drawn from one sample of a study of cytotoxic CD8 clonotypes in ibrutinib-treated CLL. Sequencing was performed with immunoSEQ multiplex PCR; in TCRdb, only in-frame clones are kept and a portion is missing. This sample carries fewer than 35,000 clones, around 60% of them seen once, and the ten largest clones take 5% to 6%. Specimen: PBMCs, collected before ibrutinib treatment. These receptors came from a human donor with chronic lymphocytic leukemia. The CDR3 runs from the conserved cysteine through the conserved F or W. D genes are given only for firm matches. Part of the rows lack a size; the others show once, few, many or a class for expanded clones.

-	-	TRBV5-5	TRBJ1-6	CASSREPSSYNSPLHF	TGTGCCAGCAGCAGAGAACCGAGCTCCTATAATTCACCCCTCCACTTT
few	TRBD2	TRBV7-3	TRBJ2-3	CASSFSGGTDTQYF	TGTGCCAGCAGCTTTAGCGGGGGCACAGATACGCAGTATTTT
-	-	TRBV6-5	TRBJ2-7	CASSYGGTSRYEQYF	TGTGCCAGCAGTTACGGCGGGACGAGCCGCTACGAGCAGTACTTC
-	TRBD1	TRBV2	TRBJ2-1	CATQDRSSYNEQFF	TGTGCCACCCAGGACAGGAGCTCCTACAATGAGCAGTTCTTC
-	-	TRBV4-1	TRBJ2-5	CASSPSGTRQTQYF	TGCGCCAGCAGCCCCTCCGGGACAAGGCAGACCCAGTACTTC
medium-sized	-	TRBV5-1	TRBJ2-1	CASSLVGGPPLNPFF	TGCGCCAGCAGCTTGGTAGGGGGGCCTCCCCTGAACCCGTTCTTC
-	-	TRBV7-9	TRBJ1-1	CASITGGATEAFF	TGTGCCAGCATCACCGGAGGGGCCACTGAAGCTTTCTTT
-	-	TRBV19	TRBJ1-1	CASSVQGNTEAFF	TGTGCCAGTAGTGTACAGGGGAACACTGAAGCTTTCTTT
-	-	TRBV7-9	TRBJ2-7	CASSQGPEDEQYF	TGTGCCAGCAGCCAAGGACCGGAGGACGAGCAGTACTTC
few	-	TRBV7-9	TRBJ2-7	CASSLIRPPYPEQYF	TGTGCCAGCAGCTTAATCAGGCCGCCTTACCCCGAGCAGTACTTC
-	-	TRBV5-4	TRBJ2-3	CASRAEPTDTQYF	TGTGCCAGCCGGGCAGAACCCACAGATACGCAGTATTTT
few	-	TRBV28	TRBJ2-5	CASRPWTLGEETQYF	TGTGCCAGCAGACCATGGACGCTGGGGGAAGAGACCCAGTACTTC
-	TRBD2	TRBV5-1	TRBJ2-7	CASSLTSGHTYEQYF	TGCGCCAGCAGCTTAACTAGCGGGCATACCTACGAGCAGTACTTC
-	-	TRBV30	TRBJ1-1	CAWSGGPNTEAFF	TGTGCCTGGAGTGGGGGGCCGAACACTGAAGCTTTCTTT
few	-	TRBV29-1	TRBJ1-6	CSVRTGSNSPLHF	TGCAGCGTGCGCACAGGGTCCAACTCACCCCTCCACTTT
few	TRBD1	TRBV5-1	TRBJ1-1	CASSLAGTGLPEAFF	TGCGCCAGCAGCTTGGCCGGGACAGGGTTGCCTGAAGCTTTCTTT
-	-	TRBV25-1	TRBJ1-1	CASSAQAMMGTEAFF	TGTGCCAGCAGTGCACAGGCAATGATGGGGACTGAAGCTTTCTTT
-	TRBD2	TRBV5-6	TRBJ2-3	CASSLGFVAGGFTDTQYF	TGTGCCAGCAGCTTAGGGTTCGTAGCGGGAGGATTCACAGATACGCAGTATTTT
-	TRBD1	TRBV18	TRBJ1-2	CASSPKDRVGYGYTF	TGTGCCAGCTCACCAAAGGACAGGGTAGGCTATGGCTACACCTTC
-	-	TRBV28	TRBJ1-2	CASSTVGYTF	TGTGCCAGCAGTACGGTTGGCTACACCTTC
few	-	TRBV27	TRBJ1-2	CASGYGNYGYTF	TGTGCCTCAGGCTACGGCAACTATGGCTACACCTTC
few	-	TRBV5-1	TRBJ1-1	CASSRRSVNTEAFF	TGCGCCAGCAGCCGCCGGTCCGTGAACACTGAAGCTTTCTTT
-	-	TRBV6-5	TRBJ2-7	CASSGPNFREQYF	TGTGCCAGCTCGGGGCCAAACTTCCGGGAGCAGTACTTC
-	TRBD1	TRBV4-3	TRBJ2-2	CASSQDLPGGVLRTGELFF	TGCGCCAGCAGCCAAGATCTCCCAGGGGGCGTTTTGCGGACCGGGGAGCTGTTTTTT